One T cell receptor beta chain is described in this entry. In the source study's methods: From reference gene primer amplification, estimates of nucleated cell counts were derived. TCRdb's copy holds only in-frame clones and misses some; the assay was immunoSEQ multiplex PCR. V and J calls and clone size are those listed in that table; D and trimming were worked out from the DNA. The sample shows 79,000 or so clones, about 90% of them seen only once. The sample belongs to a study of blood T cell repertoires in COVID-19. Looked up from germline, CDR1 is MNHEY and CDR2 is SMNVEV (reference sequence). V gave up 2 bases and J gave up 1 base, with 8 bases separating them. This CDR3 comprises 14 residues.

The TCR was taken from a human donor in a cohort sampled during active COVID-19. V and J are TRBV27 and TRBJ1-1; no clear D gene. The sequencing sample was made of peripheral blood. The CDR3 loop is CASSLSPGNTEAFF. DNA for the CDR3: TGTGCCAGCAGTTTAAGCCCAGGGAACACTGAAGCTTTCTTT.